This TCR beta chain originates from a study of CD8 T cells in ankylosing spondylitis. TCRdb re-analysed the 5' RACE reads in MiXCR, keeping a single row per CDR3 protein. The top ten hold roughly an eighth of the sample, which has about 110,000 distinct CDR3 sequences, around 24% seen once. This CDR3 has 12 amino acids. Trimming shortened V by 7 bases and J by 6 bases, and 13 bases separated the two germline ends. The germline V gene has CDR1 SQVTM and CDR2 ANQGSEA. This clonotype was seen ten or more times. This receptor was identified in a male donor with ankylosing spondylitis. The source material was synovial fluid, either unsorted or a sorted T cell fraction (not recorded which). J is TRBJ2-1 and V is TRBV29-1; D is ambiguous. The CDR3 coding sequence is TGCAGCGCCGTGGGTCTCAGCAATGAGCAGTTCTTC. Amino acids: CSAVGLSNEQFF.